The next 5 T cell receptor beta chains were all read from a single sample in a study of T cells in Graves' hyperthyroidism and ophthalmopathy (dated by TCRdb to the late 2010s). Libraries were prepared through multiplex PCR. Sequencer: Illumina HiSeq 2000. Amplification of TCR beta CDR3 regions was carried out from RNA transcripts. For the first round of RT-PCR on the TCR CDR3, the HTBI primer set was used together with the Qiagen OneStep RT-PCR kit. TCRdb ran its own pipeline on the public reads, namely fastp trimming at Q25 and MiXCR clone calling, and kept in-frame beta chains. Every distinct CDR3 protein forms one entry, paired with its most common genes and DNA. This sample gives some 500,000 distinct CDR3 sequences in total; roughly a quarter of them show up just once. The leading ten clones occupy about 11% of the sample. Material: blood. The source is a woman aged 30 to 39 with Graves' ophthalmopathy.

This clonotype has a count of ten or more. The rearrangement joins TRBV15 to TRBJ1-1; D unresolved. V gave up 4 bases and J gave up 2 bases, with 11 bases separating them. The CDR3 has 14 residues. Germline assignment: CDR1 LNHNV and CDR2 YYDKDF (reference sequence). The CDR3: CATSIRDGNTEAFF. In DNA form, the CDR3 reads TGTGCCACCAGCATCCGCGACGGCAACACTGAAGCTTTCTTT.

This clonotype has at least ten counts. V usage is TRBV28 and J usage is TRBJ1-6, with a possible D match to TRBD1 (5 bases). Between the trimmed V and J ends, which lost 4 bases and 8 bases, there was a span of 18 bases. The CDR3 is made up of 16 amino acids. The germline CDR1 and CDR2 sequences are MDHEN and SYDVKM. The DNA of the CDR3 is TGTGCCAGCAGTTACTCCCAGGGATTATCAGATTCACCCCTCCACTTT. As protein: CASSYSQGLSDSPLHF.

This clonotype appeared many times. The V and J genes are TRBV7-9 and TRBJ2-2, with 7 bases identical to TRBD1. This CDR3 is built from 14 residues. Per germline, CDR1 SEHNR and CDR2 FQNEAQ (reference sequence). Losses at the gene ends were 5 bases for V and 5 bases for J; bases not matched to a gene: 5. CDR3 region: CASSTPTGTGELFF. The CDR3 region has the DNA TGTGCCAGCAGCACCCCGACAGGGACCGGGGAGCTGTTTTTT.

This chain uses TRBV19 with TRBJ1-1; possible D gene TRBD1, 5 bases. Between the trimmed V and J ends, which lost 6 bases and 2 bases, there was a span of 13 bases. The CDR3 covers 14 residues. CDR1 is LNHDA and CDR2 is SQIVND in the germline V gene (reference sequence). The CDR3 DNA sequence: TGTGCCAGTAGCCGAGACAGTACCAACACTGAAGCTTTCTTT. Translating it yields CASSRDSTNTEAFF.

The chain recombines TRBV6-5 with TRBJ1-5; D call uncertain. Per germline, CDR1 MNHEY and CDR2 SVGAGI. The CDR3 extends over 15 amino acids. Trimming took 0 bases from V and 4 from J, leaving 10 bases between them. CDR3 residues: CASSYSKLGNQPQHF. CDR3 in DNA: TGTGCCAGCAGTTACTCGAAGCTCGGTAATCAGCCCCAGCATTTT.